Listed below are T cell receptor beta chains from one sample, sequenced in a study of T cell responses to AZD1222 COVID-19 vaccine. Profiling relied on immunoSEQ multiplex PCR, and the TCRdb table lists in-frame clones only, not all of them. The repertoire holds around 130,000 clones, with about 91% as singletons. Specimen: peripheral blood, collected on day 0 of AZD1222 vaccination. The receptors originated from an adult in good health. Each CDR3 is given with its conserved first and last residue. The D gene is left open where the match is weak. Expanded clones are given a class, and other clones once, few, many or no size at all.

TRBJ2-5 | TRBD2 | . | TRBV11-3 | CASSLGLAGAETQYF | TGTGCCAGCAGCTTAGGACTAGCGGGAGCAGAGACCCAGTACTTC
TRBJ2-1 | TRBD2 | . | TRBV9 | CASSVGRGSYNEQFF | TGTGCCAGCAGCGTCGGGAGGGGGTCCTACAATGAGCAGTTCTTC
TRBJ1-3 | . | . | TRBV7-9 | CASSLSEGNTIYF | TGTGCCAGCAGCTTAAGCGAGGGAAACACCATATATTTT
TRBJ2-7 | . | . | TRBV18 | CASSQPGTNYEQYF | TGTGCCAGCTCACAACCCGGGACAAATTACGAGCAGTACTTC
TRBJ2-7 | TRBD2 | . | TRBV7-8 | CASSQSRGGRFAYEQYF | TGTGCCAGCAGCCAGTCTAGGGGAGGGAGATTCGCCTACGAGCAGTACTTC
TRBJ2-5 | . | . | TRBV6-2/TRBV6-3 | CASSYVQGQETQYF | TGTGCCAGCAGTTACGTTCAGGGCCAAGAGACCCAGTACTTC
TRBJ1-1 | . | . | TRBV11-3 | CASSPLIFEAFF | TGTGCCAGCAGCCCCCTGATTTTCGAAGCTTTCTTT
TRBJ2-1 | . | . | TRBV7-8 | CASSLARTTLFF | TGTGCCAGCAGCTTAGCCCGGACCACCCTGTTCTTC
TRBJ1-2 | . | . | TRBV3-1/TRBV3-2 | CASSQPSLGALGYTF | TGTGCCAGCAGCCAACCGTCGTTGGGAGCCTTGGGCTACACCTTC
TRBJ2-1 | TRBD1 | . | TRBV5-4 | CASSPRRTRGYNEQFF | TGTGCCAGCAGCCCACGTCGAACCAGGGGGTACAATGAGCAGTTCTTC
TRBJ2-5 | . | . | TRBV27 | CASQIGRYHQETQYF | TGTGCCAGCCAAATAGGACGGTACCATCAAGAGACCCAGTACTTC
TRBJ2-7 | . | . | TRBV27 | CASSLGSGGYEQYF | TGTGCCAGCAGTTTAGGTTCCGGAGGCTACGAGCAGTACTTC
TRBJ1-4 | . | . | TRBV27 | CASSLYRNLNEKLFF | TGTGCCAGCAGTTTATACAGGAACCTTAATGAAAAACTGTTTTTT
TRBJ2-7 | TRBD1 | . | TRBV15 | CATSRAPGTGGSEQYF | TGTGCCACCAGCAGGGCCCCCGGGACAGGGGGCAGTGAGCAGTACTTC
TRBJ2-7 | . | once | TRBV5-1 | CASSSRLGEQYF | TGCGCCAGCAGCTCGAGATTGGGCGAGCAGTACTTC
TRBJ1-1 | TRBD1 | . | TRBV18 | CASSPWTGPGTEAFF | TGTGCCAGCTCACCATGGACAGGCCCGGGGACTGAAGCTTTCTTT
TRBJ1-5 | . | . | TRBV10-2 | CASKNPDQPQHF | TGCGCCAGCAAAAACCCCGATCAGCCCCAGCATTTT
TRBJ1-2 | TRBD1 | . | TRBV30 | CAWVKAKGQGANYGYTF | TGTGCCTGGGTGAAGGCTAAGGGACAGGGGGCCAACTATGGCTACACCTTC
TRBJ1-2 | . | . | TRBV6-1 | CASSEVPGQLYGYTF | TGTGCCAGCAGTGAGGTTCCCGGACAGCTTTATGGCTACACCTTC
TRBJ1-6 | . | . | TRBV19 | CASSVPGRDSPLHF | TGTGCCAGTAGTGTTCCGGGGCGTGATTCACCCCTCCACTTT
TRBJ2-2 | TRBD2 | few | TRBV18 | CASSFKGSGSYTGELFF | TGTGCCAGCTCATTTAAGGGTAGCGGGAGCTACACCGGGGAGCTGTTTTTT
TRBJ1-6 | TRBD1 | . | TRBV30 | CAWRIFDRGNFNSPLHF | TGTGCCTGGAGGATTTTCGACAGGGGAAATTTTAATTCACCCCTCCACTTT
TRBJ1-5 | . | . | TRBV5-1 | CASSLDGNQPQHF | TGCGCCAGCAGCTTGGACGGAAATCAGCCCCAGCATTTT
TRBJ1-6 | . | . | TRBV10-2 | CASSWDGDSYNSPLHF | TGCGCCAGCAGCTGGGACGGTGACTCCTATAATTCACCCCTCCACTTT
TRBJ1-2 | . | . | TRBV27 | CASSLGGRARGYTF | TGTGCCAGCAGTTTAGGGGGCCGGGCCCGTGGCTACACCTTC